A single sample gave rise to the 21 T cell receptor beta chains below, sequenced in a study of shared clonotypes between healthy human individuals (dated by TCRdb to about 2020). Libraries came from the immunoSEQ multiplex PCR assay. TCRdb mirrors the immuneACCESS table, restricted to in-frame sequences. Some clones are absent from its copies; in checked studies, under half trace to an unresolved V gene, and the reason for the others is unknown. For this sample there are roughly 760,000 clones; around 74% appear just once. Clones ranked in the top ten supply over 1.5% of the sample. The sequenced material came from memory CD4+ T cells sorted from blood. The intended sense of this specimen's cell subset or site label: CD45RA-negative fraction. The receptor set was obtained from a woman aged 25 to 39 in good health.

Remarks on this clone: Other DNA sequences in the sample encode the same CDR3. The chain carries TRBV15 and TRBJ2-3, with D unresolved. CDR1 and CDR2 from the germline V gene are LNHNV and YYDKDF (reference sequence). The CDR3 loop spans 14 amino acids. Trimming took 1 base from V and 0 from J, leaving 5 bases between them. The CDR3, as DNA: TGTGCCACCAGCAGAGGGGATAGCACAGATACGCAGTATTTT. Amino acids: CATSRGDSTDTQYF.

The chain links TRBV7-2 to TRBJ1-4; D not certain. The CDR3 sequence is 14 residues long. Germline CDR1 reads SGHTA; CDR2 reads FQGNSA. Trimming pared 5 bases from V and 4 bases from J, leaving 11 bases between. CDR3 region: CASSRSSVNEKLFF. CDR3 in DNA: TGTGCCAGCAGCCGTTCAAGTGTTAATGAAAAACTGTTTTTT. Together with reference TRBV7-2 and TRBJ1-4, the CDR3 gives the full variable domain: GAGVSQSPSNKVTEKGKDVELRCDPISGHTALYWYRQSLGQGLEFLIYFQGNSAPDKSGLPSDRFSAERTGGSVSTLTIQRTQQEDSAVYLCASSRSSVNEKLFFGSGTQLSVL.

This clone turned up a few times. The V and J genes are TRBV29-1 and TRBJ2-3, with a tentative D call TRBD1 (6 bases). The germline CDR1 and CDR2 sequences are SQVTM and ANQGSEA. The CDR3 spans 14 residues. V dropped 6 bases and J dropped 5 bases, with 18 bases sitting between them. CDR3 amino acids: CSVLTGMVVDTQYF. In nucleotides, the CDR3 is TGCAGCGTACTTACAGGGATGGTGGTAGATACGCAGTATTTT.

The gene calls are TRBV7-3 and TRBJ2-1; TRBD2 aligns across 7 bases. The CDR3 loop spans 15 amino acids. The J segment lost 2 bases and the V segment lost 2 bases, leaving 3 bases of the junction unmatched. CDR1 and CDR2 from the germline V gene are SGHTA and FQGTGA. CDR3 sequence reads: CASSLRRETYNEQFF. CDR3 DNA sequence: TGTGCCAGCAGCTTACGGCGGGAGACCTACAATGAGCAGTTCTTC.

The chain joins TRBV14 to TRBJ2-3; D is tentatively TRBD1 or TRBD2 (5 bases each). Trimming removed 1 base at V and 4 bases at J, with 15 bases between. The CDR3 runs to 16 residues. The V gene's germline CDR1 is SGHDN and CDR2 FVKESK. The CDR3 reads CASSQARDLRADTQYF. The DNA for the CDR3 is TGTGCCAGCAGCCAAGCACGGGACCTCAGGGCAGATACGCAGTATTTT.

This clone was seen a handful of times. Other nucleotide sequences from this sample produce the same CDR3. CDR3 sequence: CASSIEGSNQPQHF. The DNA of the CDR3 is TGTGCCAGTAGTATTGAAGGGAGCAATCAGCCCCAGCATTTT. V gene TRBV19 combines with J gene TRBJ1-5; no definite D call. Trimming removed 3 bases from V and 1 base from J, with 7 bases in between. Looked up from germline, CDR1 is LNHDA and CDR2 is SQIVND (reference sequence). The CDR3 is made up of 14 amino acids. The variable domain in full, with the rest retrieved from reference TRBV19 and TRBJ1-5, is DGGITQSPKYLFRKEGQNVTLSCEQNLNHDAMYWYRQDPGQGLRLIYYSQIVNDFQKGDIAEGYSVSREKKESFPLTVTSAQKNPTAFYLCASSIEGSNQPQHFGDGTRLSIL.

This clone has more than one count but fewer than ten. The chain recombines TRBV7-9 with TRBJ2-7, with no clear D. Germline-derived CDR1 and CDR2 are SEHNR and FQNEAQ (reference sequence). Trimming cost V 4 bases and J 4 bases, with 17 bases left between them. CDR3 size: 15 residues. CDR3 amino acids: CASSSDFNPTYEQYF. For the CDR3, the DNA is TGTGCCAGCAGCTCCGACTTCAACCCGACATACGAGCAGTACTTC. The full variable domain, rest sourced from reference TRBV7-9 and TRBJ2-7, is DTGVSQNPRHKITKRGQNVTFRCDPISEHNRLYWYRQTLGQGPEFLTYFQNEAQLEKSRLLSDRFSAERPKGSFSTLEIQRTEQGDSAMYLCASSSDFNPTYEQYFGPGTRLTVT.

This chain links TRBV5-6 with TRBJ2-3, with D hard to call. Germline lookup yields CDR1 SGHDT and CDR2 YYEEEE. Trimming cost V 2 bases and J 6 bases, with 10 bases left between them. This CDR3 comprises 13 residues. CDR3 nucleotide sequence: TGTGCCAGCAGCTTAGGAGCCGTGGATACGCAGTATTTT. It yields the protein CASSLGAVDTQYF.

The rearrangement joins TRBV30 to TRBJ2-3; the D gene is possibly TRBD2 (6 bases). The germline V gene encodes CDR1 GTSNPN and CDR2 SVGIG (reference sequence). With 4 bases removed from V and 0 bases from J, the gap between germline ends came to 14 bases. The CDR3 covers 15 residues. CDR3 in DNA: TGTGCCTGGAAAAAGCTAGCGACAAGCACAGATACGCAGTATTTT. Amino acid sequence: CAWKKLATSTDTQYF.

The rearrangement uses TRBV5-4 and TRBJ2-2, with D perhaps being TRBD1 or TRBD2 (6 bases each). The CDR3 sequence is 14 residues long. The germline gives CDR1 SGHNT, CDR2 YYREEE (reference sequence). V was trimmed by 1 base and J by 6 bases, leaving 10 bases between them. The CDR3, as DNA: TGTGCCAGCAGCTTGCAGGGGAGGTCCGGGGAGCTGTTTTTT. Its translation is CASSLQGRSGELFF.

The chain recombines TRBV10-3 with TRBJ2-7; TRBD2 aligns across 15 bases. This CDR3 contains 16 residues. The germline V gene has CDR1 ENHRY and CDR2 SYGVKD. The V segment lost 3 bases and the J segment 7 bases; nucleotides outside the gene matches: 7. For the CDR3, the DNA is TGTGCCATCAGTGACTCGGGACTAGCGGGAGGAGGTGAGCAGTACTTC. Its translation: CAISDSGLAGGGEQYF.

This sequence joins TRBV6-5 and TRBJ1-4; D unresolved. Trimming took 4 bases from V and 5 from J, leaving 14 bases between them. This CDR3 is built from 15 residues. Germline CDR1 MNHEY, CDR2 SVGAGI. The CDR3 sequence is CASSFMTTDNEKLFF. Written as DNA, the CDR3 is TGTGCCAGCAGTTTTATGACAACAGACAATGAAAAACTGTTTTTT.

This clone appeared a few times. The chain uses TRBV6-1 and TRBJ1-5; D unresolved. Trimming took 8 bases from V and 2 from J, leaving 13 bases between them. This CDR3 is 14 amino acids long. Germline V CDR1 and CDR2: MNHNS, SASEGT. The CDR3 DNA follows: TGTGCCAGCCTCCGGGATCCGGGCAATCAGCCCCAGCATTTT. As protein: CASLRDPGNQPQHF.

As concerns this clone: This specimen includes other DNA sequences encoding the same CDR3. J is TRBJ1-2 and V is TRBV28; maybe TRBD1 (5 bases). V lost 5 bases, J lost 6 bases, and 10 bases lay in between. CDR3 length equals 12 residues. The germline V gene encodes CDR1 MDHEN and CDR2 SYDVKM. The CDR3 protein is CASSTQGDGYTF. The CDR3 bases are TGTGCCAGCAGTACGCAGGGAGATGGCTACACCTTC.

V and J are TRBV18 and TRBJ2-7; 7 bases match TRBD2. The length of the CDR3 is 16 residues. With 2 bases clipped from V and 5 bases from J, the junction kept 12 bases outside the gene matches. Germline V gene sequence: CDR1 KGHSH, CDR2 LQKENI. CDR3 bases: TGTGCCAGCTCACCAATCCCCGGAGGGGAGGGCCACGAGCAGTACTTC. Amino acids: CASSPIPGGEGHEQYF.

This clone was detected only once. This chain uses TRBV18 with TRBJ2-5, with 9 bases that match TRBD1. Germline assignment: CDR1 KGHSH and CDR2 LQKENI. V was pared by 6 bases and J by 5 bases, with 7 bases of the junction left unmatched. The length of the CDR3 is 14 residues. CDR3 region: CASSQTGGSETQYF. The CDR3 region has the DNA TGTGCCAGCTCTCAAACAGGGGGCTCGGAGACCCAGTACTTC. The variable domain in full, completed from reference TRBV18 and TRBJ2-5, reads NAGVMQNPRHLVRRRGQEARLRCSPMKGHSHVYWYRQLPEEGLKFMVYLQKENIIDESGMPKERFSAEFPKEGPSILRIQQVVRGDSAAYFCASSQTGGSETQYFGPGTRLLVL.

As for this clone: A much larger clone differs from this one at a single base, so this may be a read error. J is TRBJ2-1 and V is TRBV5-1; D tentatively fits TRBD1 or TRBD2 (6 bases each). Trimming shortened V by 3 bases and J by 0 bases, and 10 bases separated the two germline ends. Germline-derived CDR1 and CDR2 are SGHRS and YFSETQ. The CDR3 covers 15 residues. For the CDR3, the DNA is TGCGCCAGCAGCTCGGAGGGGGGCTCCTACAATGAGCAGTTCTTC. Its protein product is CASSSEGGSYNEQFF.

The chain couples TRBV5-1 to TRBJ2-1; D is perhaps TRBD1 or TRBD2 (5 bases each). The V end was cut by 0 bases, the J end by 10 bases, with 14 bases between. The germline CDR1 and CDR2 sequences are SGHRS and YFSETQ. The CDR3 length is 14 residues. The CDR3 protein is CASSLDGHGLEQFF. DNA for the CDR3: TGCGCCAGCAGCTTGGACGGACACGGACTGGAGCAGTTCTTC. Combining the CDR3 with reference TRBV5-1 and TRBJ2-1 gives the whole variable domain KAGVTQTPRYLIKTRGQQVTLSCSPISGHRSVSWYQQTPGQGLQFLFEYFSETQRNKGNFPGRFSGRQFSNSRSEMNVSTLELGDSALYLCASSLDGHGLEQFFGPGTRLTVL.

This clone has a single count. J is TRBJ2-7 and V is TRBV27; TRBD2 aligns across 12 bases. V trimming: 4 bases; J trimming: 7 bases; junction bases outside the gene matches: 8. Germline CDR1 and CDR2: MNHEY and SMNVEV (reference sequence). There are 15 residues in the CDR3. The chain's CDR3 is CASSSLAGGVWEQYF. DNA for the CDR3: TGTGCCAGCAGTTCTCTAGCGGGAGGGGTGTGGGAGCAGTACTTC.

The sample holds many counts of this clone. The chain combines TRBV11-2 with TRBJ2-7, with 13 nucleotides matching TRBD2. Germline V lookup: CDR1 SGHAT, CDR2 FQNNGV. CDR3 length: 15 residues. J was trimmed by 6 bases and V by 5 bases; bases with no gene match: 7. In DNA form, the CDR3 reads TGTGCCAGCAGCGAAACTAGCGGGAGGGCCGGCGAGCAGTACTTC. Amino acids: CASSETSGRAGEQYF.

This clone was detected once. The CDR3 is CASSQASTGAGGELFF. In DNA, the CDR3 is TGTGCCAGCAGCCAAGCCTCTACAGGGGCGGGCGGGGAGCTGTTTTTT. V is TRBV4-2 and J is TRBJ2-2, with 7 bases matching TRBD1. Germline-derived CDR1 and CDR2 are LGHNA and YNFKEQ. The CDR3 has 16 residues. V gave up 1 base and J gave up 7 bases; unmatched junction bases: 9.